These 14 T cell receptor beta chains were all obtained from the same sample, sequenced in a study of cytomegalovirus exposure and HLA in healthy donors (dated by TCRdb to the late 2010s). Library creation used the immunoSEQ multiplex PCR assay. A mixture of 60 forward primers for TCR Vbeta segments and 13 reverse primers for TCR Jbeta segments was used in the multiplex PCR. TCRdb holds this immuneACCESS table with in-frame rearrangements only. Some clones are missing; in checked studies, unresolved V genes explain under half, and the rest has no known cause. The table for this sample lists some 150,000 clones; 9.7% of them were counted only once. 1.5% to 2% of the sample belongs to the ten largest clones. Sequencing was performed on PBMCs. The origin of the receptors is a man over 45 in good health and CMV-seronegative.

This clone was counted a few times. The chain employs TRBV7-3 and TRBJ2-6; D is uncertain. Germline V lookup: CDR1 SGHTA, CDR2 FQGTGA. The CDR3 runs 14 residues. The ends were cut back, 6 bases at V and 1 base at J, with 7 bases in the middle. Here the CDR3 reads CASSHSSGANVLTF. For the CDR3, the DNA is TGTGCCAGCAGTCATTCATCTGGGGCCAACGTCCTGACTTTC.

This clone was picked up a small number of times. The chain combines TRBV19 with TRBJ2-7, with 7 bases matching TRBD1. CDR1 and CDR2 from the germline V gene are LNHDA and SQIVND (reference sequence). CDR3 length: 13 amino acids. V dropped 8 bases and J dropped 2; count of bases not matched to a gene: 6. CDR3 nucleotides: TGTGCCAGTGGTCTGGGACAGACCTACGAGCAGTACTTC. Its protein product is CASGLGQTYEQYF. Using reference TRBV19 and TRBJ2-7 for the parts outside the CDR3, the full variable domain is DGGITQSPKYLFRKEGQNVTLSCEQNLNHDAMYWYRQDPGQGLRLIYYSQIVNDFQKGDIAEGYSVSREKKESFPLTVTSAQKNPTAFYLCASGLGQTYEQYFGPGTRLTVT.

The V call is TRBV28, the J call TRBJ2-7; unclear D gene. The germline V gene encodes CDR1 MDHEN and CDR2 SYDVKM. Trimming took 5 bases from V and 1 from J, leaving 6 bases between them. The CDR3 extends over 12 amino acids. The CDR3 region is CASSTHSYEQYF. CDR3 coding DNA: TGTGCCAGCAGTACACATTCCTACGAGCAGTACTTC.

The chain couples TRBV10-1 to TRBJ1-1; D is perhaps TRBD1 (6 bases). This CDR3 is built from 13 residues. The germline gives CDR1 WNHNN, CDR2 SYGVQD (reference sequence). V was trimmed by 9 bases and J by 0 bases, leaving 11 bases between them. CDR3 nucleotide sequence: TGCGCCAGTAAACAGGGTTTGAACACTGAAGCTTTCTTT. Protein: CASKQGLNTEAFF.

J is TRBJ1-2 and V is TRBV6-6; D is perhaps TRBD1 (6 bases). Trimming removed 7 bases at V and 7 bases at J, with 19 bases between. Germline CDR1 and CDR2: MNHNY and SVGAGI (reference sequence). The CDR3 length is 14 residues. The chain's CDR3 is CASTLGDTLGGYTF. The CDR3 DNA reads as TGTGCCAGCACCTTAGGGGACACCCTTGGTGGCTACACCTTC.

Concerning this clone: The same CDR3 can be traced to other DNA sequences in this sample. The chain employs TRBV29-1 and TRBJ1-1; no definite D call. The CDR3 is 14 amino acids. V was pared by 6 bases and J by 10 bases, with 24 bases between. Germline V CDR1 and CDR2: SQVTM, ANQGSEA. The CDR3 region is CSVQGSSPNTGAFF. The CDR3 region has the DNA TGCAGCGTACAAGGTTCTTCACCTAATACGGGAGCTTTCTTT. The whole variable domain, filled in from reference TRBV29-1 and TRBJ1-1, reads SAVISQKPSRDICQRGTSLTIQCQVDSQVTMMFWYRQQPGQSLTLIATANQGSEATYESGFVIDKFPISRPNLTFSTLTVSNMSPEDSSIYLCSVQGSSPNTGAFFGQGTRLTVV.

The chain has TRBV27 and TRBJ1-2; TRBD1 agrees at 10 bases. The CDR3 is 14 residues long. Germline V gene sequence: CDR1 MNHEY, CDR2 SMNVEV (reference sequence). J lost 3 bases, V lost 5 bases, and 3 bases had no gene match. The CDR3 spells CASSRTGGDYGYTF. The DNA for the CDR3 is TGTGCCAGCAGTAGGACAGGGGGGGACTATGGCTACACCTTC.

This clone was observed a few times. This chain links TRBV5-1 with TRBJ2-1; 12 nucleotides align to TRBD2. The CDR3 is 15 residues long. Germline values: CDR1 SGHRS, CDR2 YFSETQ. V trimming: 4 bases; J trimming: 6 bases; junction bases outside the gene matches: 5. CDR3 region: CASSTGTSGLNEQFF. In nucleotides, the CDR3 is TGCGCCAGCAGCACCGGGACTAGCGGGCTCAATGAGCAGTTCTTC.

The CDR3 protein is CASSPRTGANTEAFF. The CDR3 nucleotides read TGTGCCAGTAGTCCTCGGACAGGAGCGAACACTGAAGCTTTCTTT. The chain joins TRBV19 to TRBJ1-1, with 7 bases fitting TRBD1. This CDR3 comprises 15 residues. V gave up 5 bases and J gave up 1 base; unmatched junction bases: 7. CDR1 is LNHDA and CDR2 is SQIVND in the germline V gene (reference sequence).

The sample holds many counts of this clone. The chain has TRBV2 and TRBJ2-2, with 7 bases aligning to TRBD2. There are 15 residues in the CDR3. The germline CDR1 and CDR2 sequences are SNHLY and FYNNEI. With 6 bases clipped from V and 3 bases from J, the junction kept 7 bases outside the gene matches. In nucleotides, the CDR3 is TGTGCCAGCAGAGCTGGACTAGGCTACACCGGGGAGCTGTTTTTT. It yields the protein CASRAGLGYTGELFF.

The CDR3 region is CASSSRTGATLGNQPQHF. In DNA form, the CDR3 reads TGTGCCAGCTCAAGTCGGACAGGGGCTACTTTGGGCAATCAGCCCCAGCATTTT. The genes are TRBV18 and TRBJ1-5, with TRBD1 matching 9 bases. The germline V gene has CDR1 KGHSH and CDR2 LQKENI. The CDR3 is 18 amino acids. J lost 2 bases, V lost 5 bases, and 13 bases had no gene match.

This clone came up a few times. The gene calls are TRBV19 and TRBJ2-3, with 7 nucleotides matching TRBD2. The germline V gene has CDR1 LNHDA and CDR2 SQIVND (reference sequence). This CDR3 contains 15 residues. J gave up 2 bases and V 4 bases, and 6 bases lay outside the gene matches. CDR3 DNA sequence: TGTGCCAGTAGTACCACCGGGACTAACACAGATACGCAGTATTTT. Encoded protein: CASSTTGTNTDTQYF.

The chain recombines TRBV2 with TRBJ2-2; TRBD1 agrees at 10 bases. Germline loops: CDR1 SNHLY, CDR2 FYNNEI. The length of the CDR3 is 16 residues. With V trimmed by 5 bases and J by 4 bases, 7 bases remained unmatched. CDR3 bases: TGTGCCAGCAGTTGGACGACAGGGGGCACCACCGGGGAGCTGTTTTTT. It specifies CASSWTTGGTTGELFF.

This clone was counted a few times. The gene calls are TRBV5-1 and TRBJ2-3; TRBD2 matches at 8 bases. The V and J ends lost 10 bases and 0 bases, in that order; junction bases with no gene match: 7. The CDR3 length is 14 residues. Looked up from germline, CDR1 is SGHRS and CDR2 is YFSETQ. DNA of the CDR3: TGCGCCGGGGCTCCGGGGGGGAGCACAGATACGCAGTATTTT. This sequence encodes CAGAPGGSTDTQYF.